The source of this T cell receptor (beta chain) is a study of cytomegalovirus exposure and HLA in healthy donors (dated by TCRdb to about 2017). Turning to the overall study: A later analysis indicated that the 95 to 150 validation repertoires were generated on the platform also employed for the 700 or so repertoires of the first cohort. A separate validation cohort of about 110 different subjects was used in addition to the roughly 700-subject first cohort. The study aimed to test whether signatures of past pathogen exposure could be identified by cataloging public T cell receptors. High-throughput TCR immunosequencing, statistical association of individual TCRs with disease status, and machine learning were combined to predict cytomegalovirus infection status. Beyond this particular receptor, the publication reports: While some public TCRs were present in many individuals, most TCR sequences turned up only very rarely across donors. The study gave a list of about 150 TCR beta chains associated with cytomegalovirus. It was suggested by the authors that the approach could potentially be generalized to other disease states and immunological phenotypes. Cytomegalovirus status was reported to be diagnosed by the classifier with high specificity and sensitivity in both the original and validation cohorts. In vitro tests confirmed that a few of the cytomegalovirus-associated TCR beta chains recognize cytomegalovirus antigens. A later analysis had no HLA typing for the validation cohort, so co-occurrence there was scored across all 110 or so repertoires. A later analysis found that TCRs clustered in the first cohort also tended to co-occur in the roughly 110 validation repertoires, with more than 90% of cluster scores above 0.

To note about this clone: This receptor's antigen is unknown. No base qualities exist here, and no much larger clone lies one base off it.

The germline V end is reduced by 7 bases and the J end by 4 bases; junction bases left unmatched: 8. Reading from cysteine to phenylalanine, the CDR3 counts 14 amino acids. Of all the DNA, just the CDR3 is kept, 42 bases in frame from base 1. CDR1 and CDR2, per the germline V gene, are SQVTM and ANQGSEA. The donors belonged to the validation cohort of over a hundred subjects, which was separate from the roughly 700-subject first cohort. Library preparation was by the immunoSEQ multiplex PCR assay. The paper's processing steps were these. A statistical classification framework was built to diagnose cytomegalovirus status from the catalog of TCR beta chain sequences. In its TCRdb copy, this immuneACCESS table keeps in-frame sequences only and misses some clones. Where compared with another copy, unresolved V genes explain less than half of these, and the others have no known cause. For V, J and clone size, that table is used; D and trimming come from the DNA. In all, the sample holds 140,000 or so clones, and about 89% of those were seen once. The ten largest clonotypes hold under 0.8% of the sample.

Here the chain combines TRBV29-1 and TRBJ1-2; 11 central bases correspond to TRBD1. The sample consisted of PBMCs. The sequence derives from a man between 18 and 35 years old in good health and CMV-seronegative. The nucleotides are TGCAGCGCCCGGACAGGGGGCAGTGGCTATGGCTACACCTTC. Its protein reads: CSARTGGSGYGYTF.